This T cell receptor (beta chain) was found in a study of response to subunit inactivated influenza vaccine. TCRdb processed the RT-PCR reads anew with MiXCR; each CDR3 protein has one entry. The sample holds some 480,000 distinct CDR3 sequences; about 10% are singletons and the top ten take over 9.5%. The V gene lost 2 bases and the J gene lost 6 bases, with 10 bases spanning the gap. The germline V gene has CDR1 MNHEY and CDR2 SVGEGT. The CDR3 covers 14 residues. The genes are TRBV6-2 or TRBV6-3 and TRBJ2-2; maybe TRBD1 (5 bases). The receptor was derived from a middle-aged man who received an inactivated influenza vaccine. The material was PBMCs from blood, obtained roughly 48 days after vaccination. The CDR3 coding sequence is TGTGCCAGCAGTTACGACAGCCCTCCCGGGGAGCTGTTTTTT. As protein: CASSYDSPPGELFF.